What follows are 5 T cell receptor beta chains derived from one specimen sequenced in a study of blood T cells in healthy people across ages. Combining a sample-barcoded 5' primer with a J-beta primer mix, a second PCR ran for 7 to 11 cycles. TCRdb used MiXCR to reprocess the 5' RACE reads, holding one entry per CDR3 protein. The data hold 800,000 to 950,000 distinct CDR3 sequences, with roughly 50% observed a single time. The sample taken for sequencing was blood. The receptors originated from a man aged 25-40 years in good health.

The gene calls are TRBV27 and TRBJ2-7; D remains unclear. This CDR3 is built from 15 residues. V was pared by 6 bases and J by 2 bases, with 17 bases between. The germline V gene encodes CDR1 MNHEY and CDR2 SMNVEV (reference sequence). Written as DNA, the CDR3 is TGTGCCAGCAGCCTCCGAGAGACGGTGACCTACGAGCAGTACTTC. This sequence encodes CASSLRETVTYEQYF.

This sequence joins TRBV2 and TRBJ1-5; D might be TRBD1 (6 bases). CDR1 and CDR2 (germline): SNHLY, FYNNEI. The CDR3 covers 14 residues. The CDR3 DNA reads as TGTGACCCAACCGGGGGCGATCCAACGGGGCCCCAGCATTTT. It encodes CDPTGGDPTGPQHF.

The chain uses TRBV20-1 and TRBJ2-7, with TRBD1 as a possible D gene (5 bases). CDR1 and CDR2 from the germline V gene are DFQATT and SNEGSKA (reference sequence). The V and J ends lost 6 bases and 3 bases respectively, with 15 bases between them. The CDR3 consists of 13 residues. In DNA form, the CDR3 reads TGCAGTGCCAACCGACAGCGCCTCTACGAGCAGTACTTC. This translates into CSANRQRLYEQYF.

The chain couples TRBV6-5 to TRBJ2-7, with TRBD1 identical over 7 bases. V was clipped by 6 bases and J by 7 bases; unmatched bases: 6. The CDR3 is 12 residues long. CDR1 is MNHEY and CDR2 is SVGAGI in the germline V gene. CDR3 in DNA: TGTGCCAGCAGCAGACGGGACAGTGAGCAGTACTTC. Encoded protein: CASSRRDSEQYF.

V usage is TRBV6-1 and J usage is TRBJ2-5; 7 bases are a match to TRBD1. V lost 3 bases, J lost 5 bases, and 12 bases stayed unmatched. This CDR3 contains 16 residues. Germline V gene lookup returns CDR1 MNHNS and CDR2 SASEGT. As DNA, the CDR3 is TGTGCCAGCAGTGACGTTGGACAGGTTGGGGCTGAGACCCAGTACTTC. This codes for CASSDVGQVGAETQYF.